This T cell receptor (beta chain) was profiled in a study of patients and donors after allogeneic stem cell transplantation. Germline V gene sequence: CDR1 MNHNS, CDR2 SASEGT. V lost 11 bases to trimming and J lost 10 bases; unmatched junction nucleotides: 7. The CDR3 covers 10 residues. TCRdb fed the RT-PCR reads into MiXCR, producing one record per CDR3 protein. The table includes hundreds of thousands of distinct CDR3 sequences, roughly 16% detected once. This clonotype came up a few times. The sequence derives from a human donor who was either an allogeneic HSCT recipient or a stem cell or donor lymphocyte infusion donor (not recorded which). It is not recorded whose cells these are; they may come from a transplant donor. V usage is TRBV6-1 and J usage is TRBJ1-1; TRBD1 agrees at 7 bases. The sample was blood, either unsorted or a sorted T cell fraction (not recorded which). The DNA for the CDR3 is TGTGCCGCCCTAGGACAGGCAGCTTTCTTT. This translates into CAALGQAAFF.